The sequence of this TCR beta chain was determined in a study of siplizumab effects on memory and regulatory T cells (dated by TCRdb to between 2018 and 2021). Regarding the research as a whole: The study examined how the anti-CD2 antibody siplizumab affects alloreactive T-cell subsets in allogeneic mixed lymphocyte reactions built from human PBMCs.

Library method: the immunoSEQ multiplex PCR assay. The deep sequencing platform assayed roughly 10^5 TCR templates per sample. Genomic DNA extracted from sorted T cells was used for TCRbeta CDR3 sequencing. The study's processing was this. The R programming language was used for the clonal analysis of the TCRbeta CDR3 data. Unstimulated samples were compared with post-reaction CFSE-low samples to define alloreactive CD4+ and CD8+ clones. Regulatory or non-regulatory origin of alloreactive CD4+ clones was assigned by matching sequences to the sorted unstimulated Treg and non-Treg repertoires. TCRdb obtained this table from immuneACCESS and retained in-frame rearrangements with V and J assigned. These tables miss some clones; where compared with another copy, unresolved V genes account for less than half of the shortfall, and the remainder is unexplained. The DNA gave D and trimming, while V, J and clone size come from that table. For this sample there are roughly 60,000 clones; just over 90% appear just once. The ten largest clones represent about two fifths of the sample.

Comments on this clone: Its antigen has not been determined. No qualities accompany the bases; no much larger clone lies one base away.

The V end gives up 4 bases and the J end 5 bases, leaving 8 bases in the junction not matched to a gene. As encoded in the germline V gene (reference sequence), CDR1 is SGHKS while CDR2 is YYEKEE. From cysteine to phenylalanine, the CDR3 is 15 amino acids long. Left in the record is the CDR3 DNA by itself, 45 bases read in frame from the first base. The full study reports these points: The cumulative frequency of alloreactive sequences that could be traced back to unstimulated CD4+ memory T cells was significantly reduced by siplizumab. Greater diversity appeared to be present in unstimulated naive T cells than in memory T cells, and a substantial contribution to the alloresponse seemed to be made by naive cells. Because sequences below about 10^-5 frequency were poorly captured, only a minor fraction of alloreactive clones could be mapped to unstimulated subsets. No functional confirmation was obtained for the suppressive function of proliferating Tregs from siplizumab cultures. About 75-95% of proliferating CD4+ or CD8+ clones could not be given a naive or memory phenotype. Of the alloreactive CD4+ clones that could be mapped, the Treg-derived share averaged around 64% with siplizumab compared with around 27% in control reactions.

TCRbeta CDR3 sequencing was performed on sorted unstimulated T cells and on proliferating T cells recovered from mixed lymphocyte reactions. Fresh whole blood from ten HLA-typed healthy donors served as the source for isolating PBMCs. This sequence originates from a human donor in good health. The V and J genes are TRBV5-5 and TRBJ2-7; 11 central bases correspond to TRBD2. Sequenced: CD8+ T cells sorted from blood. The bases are TGTGCCAGCAGCACCAATAGCGGGAGGGCCCACGAGCAGTACTTC. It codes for CASSTNSGRAHEQYF.